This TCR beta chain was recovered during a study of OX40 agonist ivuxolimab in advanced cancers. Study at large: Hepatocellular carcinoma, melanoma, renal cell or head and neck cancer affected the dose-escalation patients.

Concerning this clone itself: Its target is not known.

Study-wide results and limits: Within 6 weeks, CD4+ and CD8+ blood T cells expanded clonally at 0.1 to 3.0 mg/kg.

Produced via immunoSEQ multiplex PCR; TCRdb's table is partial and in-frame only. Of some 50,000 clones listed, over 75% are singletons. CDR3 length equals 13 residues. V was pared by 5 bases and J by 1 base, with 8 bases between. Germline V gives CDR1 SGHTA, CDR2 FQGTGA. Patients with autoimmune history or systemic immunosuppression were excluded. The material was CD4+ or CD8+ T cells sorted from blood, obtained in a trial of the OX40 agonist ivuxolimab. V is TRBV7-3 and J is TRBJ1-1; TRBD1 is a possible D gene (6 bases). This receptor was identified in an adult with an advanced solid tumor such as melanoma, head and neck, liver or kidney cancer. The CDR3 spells CASSQTGNTEAFF. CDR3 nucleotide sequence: TGTGCCAGCAGCCAGACAGGGAACACTGAAGCTTTCTTT.